Following are 4 T cell receptor beta chains from one sample sequenced in a study of blood T cell repertoires in COVID-19. This table comes from immunoSEQ multiplex PCR, and its TCRdb copy is limited to in-frame clones, with some not included. The data show roughly 130,000 clones, roughly 80% seen once. Source material: PBMCs or T cells enriched from blood (not recorded which). Every receptor here comes from a man between 45 and 60 years old who had recovered from COVID-19.

The genes are TRBV20-1 and TRBJ1-2, with D uncertain. The V end was cut by 3 bases, the J end by 5 bases, with 10 bases between. The CDR3 length is 12 residues. Germline values: CDR1 DFQATT, CDR2 SNEGSKA (reference sequence). The CDR3 here is CSASTASYGYTF. As DNA, the CDR3 is TGCAGTGCTAGTACAGCTTCGTATGGCTACACCTTC.

The rearrangement joins TRBV5-1 to TRBJ1-5, with D maybe TRBD1 (5 bases). From germline, CDR1 is SGHRS and CDR2 YFSETQ. This CDR3 has 13 residues. Trimming took off 5 bases at V and 4 bases at J, with 10 bases between the two ends. The CDR3 DNA follows: TGCGCCAGCAGTTCCGGGGGGAATCAGCCCCAGCATTTT. It translates to CASSSGGNQPQHF.

This clone was detected a few times. The same CDR3 is also encoded by other DNA sequences in this sample. The rearrangement uses TRBV5-4 and TRBJ2-1; TRBD1 matches at 10 bases. V lost 5 bases to trimming and J lost 3 bases; unmatched junction nucleotides: 5. The CDR3 has 15 residues. Germline-derived CDR1 and CDR2 are SGHNT and YYREEE (reference sequence). The CDR3 here is CASRLTGGRYNEQFF. The CDR3 coding sequence is TGTGCCAGCAGATTGACAGGGGGCCGCTACAATGAGCAGTTCTTC.

The chain couples TRBV2 to TRBJ1-6; 10 bases line up with TRBD1. V shed 6 bases and J 9 bases; nucleotides not matched to a gene: 5. The germline CDR1 and CDR2 sequences are SNHLY and FYNNEI. The CDR3 runs to 14 residues. This chain's CDR3 is CASRADRGLSPLHF. CDR3 DNA: TGTGCCAGCAGAGCAGACAGGGGGCTTTCACCCCTCCACTTT.